This entry lists 10 T cell receptor beta chains sequenced from one sample in a study of cytomegalovirus exposure and HLA in healthy donors. The PCR ran on 60 Vbeta and 13 Jbeta primers. The repertoire was sequenced with immunoSEQ multiplex PCR; TCRdb's copy has only in-frame clones and lacks some. The sample lists about 180,000 clones; approximately 80% were seen once. Sequencing used PBMCs. Receptors were obtained from a man between 18 and 35 years old in good health and CMV-seronegative.

This chain connects TRBV15 to TRBJ2-1; 8 bases match TRBD1. Trimming took 0 bases from V and 1 from J; bases not matched to a gene: 5. Germline CDR1 and CDR2: LNHNV and YYDKDF (reference sequence). The CDR3 length is 17 residues. This CDR3 is CATSRDPGQGSYNEQFF. The CDR3 DNA follows: TGTGCCACCAGCAGAGATCCCGGACAGGGATCCTACAATGAGCAGTTCTTC. The full variable domain, with the rest looked up from reference TRBV15 and TRBJ2-1, is DAMVIQNPRYQVTQFGKPVTLSCSQTLNHNVMYWYQQKSSQAPKLLFHYYDKDFNNEADTPDNFQSRRPNTSFCFLDIRSPGLGDTAMYLCATSRDPGQGSYNEQFFGPGTRLTVL.

J is TRBJ1-1 and V is TRBV4-1; maybe TRBD1 (6 bases). The germline V gene encodes CDR1 MGHRA and CDR2 YSYEKL. The CDR3 is 15 amino acids. Trimming removed 4 bases from V and 4 bases from J, with 16 bases in between. The CDR3 coding sequence is TGCGCCAGCAGCCTTAGCGCTCAGGGGAGCACTGAAGCTTTCTTT. Protein: CASSLSAQGSTEAFF.

This clone was counted a few times. The chain joins TRBV11-1 to TRBJ1-3; possible D gene TRBD1, 5 bases. Germline CDR1 and CDR2: SGHAT and FQDESV (reference sequence). V lost 4 bases and J 0 bases, leaving 16 bases between the germline ends. The CDR3 sequence is 17 residues long. CDR3 protein: CASSSPGGLISGNTIYF. The CDR3 coding sequence is TGTGCCAGCAGCTCACCCGGGGGTCTGATCTCTGGAAACACCATATATTTT.

The rearrangement joins TRBV9 to TRBJ2-7, with TRBD1 matching 9 bases. The V gene's germline CDR1 is SGDLS and CDR2 YYNGEE. The CDR3 length is 13 residues. V shed 4 bases, J shed 6 bases, and the junction held 5 bases outside the gene matches. The CDR3 sequence is CASSPGTGREQYF. In DNA, the CDR3 is TGTGCCAGCAGCCCAGGGACAGGGCGCGAGCAGTACTTC.

This clone turned up a few times. J is TRBJ2-7 and V is TRBV5-1; D might be TRBD1 (6 bases). V was pared by 3 bases and J by 3 bases, with 19 bases between. The CDR3 runs 16 residues. Germline lookup yields CDR1 SGHRS and CDR2 YFSETQ. CDR3 DNA sequence: TGCGCCAGCAGCTCTGGACTCCGGACAGTAGTCTACGAGCAGTACTTC. The encoded protein is CASSSGLRTVVYEQYF.

The chain carries TRBV6-5 and TRBJ2-5, with D perhaps TRBD2 (5 bases). Near its end, the DNA agrees better with TRBJ2-7, so the J call may be wrong. The germline CDR1 and CDR2 sequences are MNHEY and SVGAGI. The CDR3 is 14 residues long. The CDR3 DNA reads TGTGCCAGCAGAAATCTGGGGAGCTCCTACGAGCAGTACTTC. Its translation is CASRNLGSSYEQYF.

This clone appeared once. The gene calls are TRBV4-1 and TRBJ2-3; 12 bases fit TRBD2. This CDR3 contains 15 residues. Losses at the gene ends were 1 base for V and 8 bases for J; bases not matched to a gene: 4. Per the germline V gene, CDR1 is MGHRA and CDR2 is YSYEKL. DNA for the CDR3: TGCGCCAGCAGCCAAGGACTAGCGGGAGTGGGTACGCAGTATTTT. This sequence encodes CASSQGLAGVGTQYF.

The V gene is TRBV30, the J gene TRBJ2-3, with D hard to call. Looked up from germline, CDR1 is GTSNPN and CDR2 is SVGIG (reference sequence). This CDR3 comprises 11 residues. V gave up 0 bases and J gave up 5 bases, with 3 bases separating them. For the CDR3, the DNA is TGTGCCTGGAGTGTACTAGATACGCAGTATTTT. Protein: CAWSVLDTQYF.

CDR3 residues: CASSLRTGEGYTF. Here the CDR3 DNA reads TGTGCCAGCAGCTTAAGGACAGGGGAAGGCTACACCTTC. V usage is TRBV7-9 and J usage is TRBJ1-2, with 9 bases matching TRBD1. Unmatched junction bases numbered 3, after V lost 2 bases and J lost 8 bases. Germline V gives CDR1 SEHNR, CDR2 FQNEAQ (reference sequence). This CDR3 has 13 amino acids.

This clone was picked up one time. This chain links TRBV4-1 with TRBJ1-5, with TRBD1 matching over 9 bases. This CDR3 spans 18 amino acids. CDR1 and CDR2 (germline): MGHRA, YSYEKL. After removal of 0 bases from V and 0 bases from J, the junction contained 6 bases not matched to a gene. The CDR3 coding sequence is TGCGCCAGCAGCCAAGAGGAGGACAGGGGTTTTAGCAATCAGCCCCAGCATTTT. Translation: CASSQEEDRGFSNQPQHF.